This T cell receptor (beta chain) was identified during a study of blood T cell repertoires in COVID-19. The wider study: Italy, Spain and the United States were the sources of the convalescent and acute COVID-19 samples.

Repertoires were generated with immunoSEQ multiplex PCR, while TCRdb's copy carries only in-frame clones and drops some. Of tens of thousands of clones detected, 75% to 90% appear once; the ten largest clones hold roughly 10%. This CDR3 is built from 13 residues. Trimming left V 4 bases short and J 7 bases short, with 13 bases between. Sequenced input: peripheral blood. The chain uses TRBV12-3 or TRBV12-4 and TRBJ1-1; D is unclear. The origin of this receptor is an elderly man with acute or convalescent COVID-19. The CDR3 loop reads CASSSSTSFEAFF. CDR3 DNA sequence: TGTGCCAGCAGTTCCTCAACTAGTTTTGAAGCTTTCTTT.